These T cell receptor beta chains were read from a single sample in a study of T cell changes during pregnancy in multiple sclerosis. This table comes from immunoSEQ multiplex PCR, and its TCRdb copy is limited to in-frame clones, with some not included. Of about 64,000 clones in the sample, roughly 92% were seen once. Sequences were derived from peripheral blood, sampled in the second trimester of pregnancy. These receptors all stem from a female donor with multiple sclerosis, enrolled in a pregnancy study. Each CDR3 is given with its conserved first and last residue. The order of the fields is V gene, D gene, clone size, J gene, CDR3 protein, CDR3 DNA. The D gene is left open where the match is weak. Where a row states a size, it is once, few, many or the class of an expanded clone; other rows omit it.

v_gene: TRBV5-1
d_gene: TRBD1
abundance: NA
j_gene: TRBJ1-1
CDR3aa: CASSTGQDTEAFF
CDR3nt: TGCGCCAGCAGCACAGGACAGGACACTGAAGCTTTCTTT

v_gene: TRBV11-3
d_gene: NA
abundance: NA
j_gene: TRBJ2-1
CDR3aa: CASSLEGSSYNEQFF
CDR3nt: TGTGCCAGCAGCCTGGAGGGAAGCTCCTACAATGAGCAGTTCTTC

v_gene: TRBV5-5
d_gene: TRBD1
abundance: NA
j_gene: TRBJ2-5
CDR3aa: CASSSPDRDQETQYF
CDR3nt: TGTGCCAGCAGCTCCCCGGACAGGGACCAAGAGACCCAGTACTTC

v_gene: TRBV28
d_gene: NA
abundance: NA
j_gene: TRBJ2-6
CDR3aa: CASSLNLGAGANVLTF
CDR3nt: TGTGCCAGCAGTTTAAATCTAGGGGCTGGGGCCAACGTCCTGACTTTC

v_gene: TRBV12-5
d_gene: TRBD2
abundance: NA
j_gene: TRBJ2-7
CDR3aa: CARRYGGESYEQYF
CDR3nt: TGTGCTCGGCGGTACGGGGGGGAGTCCTACGAGCAGTACTTC

v_gene: TRBV4-1
d_gene: TRBD2
abundance: NA
j_gene: TRBJ2-1
CDR3aa: CASSQDEVAGGSYNEQFF
CDR3nt: TGCGCCAGCAGCCAAGATGAGGTAGCGGGAGGCTCCTACAATGAGCAGTTCTTC

v_gene: TRBV5-6
d_gene: TRBD2
abundance: many
j_gene: TRBJ2-5
CDR3aa: CASSASAGAFPETQYF
CDR3nt: TGTGCCAGCAGCGCCTCAGCGGGAGCATTTCCAGAGACCCAGTACTTC

v_gene: TRBV19
d_gene: TRBD2
abundance: NA
j_gene: TRBJ2-7
CDR3aa: CASSIDASGGSYEQYF
CDR3nt: TGTGCCAGTAGTATAGACGCTAGCGGGGGAAGCTACGAGCAGTACTTC

v_gene: TRBV5-1
d_gene: NA
abundance: NA
j_gene: TRBJ2-1
CDR3aa: CASSLQVGSYNEQFF
CDR3nt: TGCGCCAGCAGCTTGCAGGTTGGGTCCTACAATGAGCAGTTCTTC

v_gene: TRBV7-9
d_gene: NA
abundance: NA
j_gene: TRBJ1-1
CDR3aa: CASSPQYENTEAFF
CDR3nt: TGTGCCAGCAGCCCACAGTACGAGAACACTGAAGCTTTCTTT

v_gene: TRBV7-9
d_gene: TRBD2
abundance: once
j_gene: TRBJ2-3
CDR3aa: CASSLTSGRRDTQYF
CDR3nt: TGTGCCAGCAGCCTAACTAGCGGGAGAAGAGATACGCAGTATTTT

v_gene: TRBV15
d_gene: TRBD1
abundance: NA
j_gene: TRBJ2-5
CDR3aa: CATSRDTGAQYF
CDR3nt: TGTGCCACCAGCAGAGATACAGGGGCCCAGTACTTC

v_gene: TRBV10-2
d_gene: TRBD1
abundance: once
j_gene: TRBJ1-3
CDR3aa: CASSSQGQDNGNTIYF
CDR3nt: TGCGCCAGCTCCTCTCAGGGACAGGATAATGGAAACACCATATATTTT

v_gene: TRBV14
d_gene: NA
abundance: NA
j_gene: TRBJ2-2
CDR3aa: CASSQPQATGELFF
CDR3nt: TGTGCCAGCAGCCAACCTCAGGCGACCGGGGAGCTGTTTTTT

v_gene: TRBV4-1
d_gene: TRBD2
abundance: NA
j_gene: TRBJ2-1
CDR3aa: CASSQEGLALVDEQFF
CDR3nt: TGCGCCAGCAGCCAAGAGGGACTAGCGCTGGTCGATGAGCAGTTCTTC

v_gene: TRBV27
d_gene: TRBD2
abundance: NA
j_gene: TRBJ2-1
CDR3aa: CASNSWTSGTSYNEQFF
CDR3nt: TGTGCCAGCAATTCCTGGACTAGCGGAACGTCCTACAATGAGCAGTTCTTC

v_gene: TRBV12-2
d_gene: NA
abundance: NA
j_gene: TRBJ1-5
CDR3aa: CASRLEGPRGNQPQHF
CDR3nt: TGTGCAAGTCGCTTAGAGGGGCCCCGAGGCAATCAGCCCCAGCATTTT

v_gene: TRBV5-5
d_gene: NA
abundance: NA
j_gene: TRBJ2-3
CDR3aa: CAAQQFFTDTQYF
CDR3nt: TGTGCCGCCCAACAGTTTTTCACAGATACGCAGTATTTT

v_gene: TRBV9
d_gene: NA
abundance: NA
j_gene: TRBJ1-1
CDR3aa: CASSPRGDTEAFF
CDR3nt: TGTGCCAGCAGCCCTCGGGGGGACACTGAAGCTTTCTTT

v_gene: TRBV7-2
d_gene: NA
abundance: NA
j_gene: TRBJ2-2
CDR3aa: CASSLAGEGGELFF
CDR3nt: TGTGCCAGCAGCTTAGCGGGAGAGGGCGGGGAGCTGTTTTTT

v_gene: TRBV28
d_gene: TRBD2
abundance: once
j_gene: TRBJ2-1
CDR3aa: CASSFPGGRGEQFF
CDR3nt: TGTGCCAGCAGTTTCCCGGGAGGGCGTGGTGAGCAGTTCTTC

v_gene: TRBV28
d_gene: TRBD2
abundance: NA
j_gene: TRBJ2-1
CDR3aa: CVVLAGHDYNEQFF
CDR3nt: TGTGTAGTGCTAGCGGGCCATGACTACAATGAGCAGTTCTTC

v_gene: TRBV27
d_gene: NA
abundance: NA
j_gene: TRBJ2-1
CDR3aa: CASSPVANNEQFF
CDR3nt: TGTGCCAGCAGTCCCGTAGCGAACAATGAGCAGTTCTTC